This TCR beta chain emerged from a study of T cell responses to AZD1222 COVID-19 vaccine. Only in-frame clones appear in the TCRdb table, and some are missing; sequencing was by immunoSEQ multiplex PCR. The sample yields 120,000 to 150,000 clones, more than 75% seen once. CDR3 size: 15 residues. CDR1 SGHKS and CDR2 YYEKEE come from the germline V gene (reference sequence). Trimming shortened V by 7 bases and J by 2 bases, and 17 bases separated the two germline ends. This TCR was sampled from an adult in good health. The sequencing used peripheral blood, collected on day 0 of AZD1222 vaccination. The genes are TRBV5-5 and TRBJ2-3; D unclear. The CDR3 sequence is CASPFSSPPTDTQYF. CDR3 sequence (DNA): TGTGCCAGCCCTTTCTCGAGTCCACCCACAGATACGCAGTATTTT.